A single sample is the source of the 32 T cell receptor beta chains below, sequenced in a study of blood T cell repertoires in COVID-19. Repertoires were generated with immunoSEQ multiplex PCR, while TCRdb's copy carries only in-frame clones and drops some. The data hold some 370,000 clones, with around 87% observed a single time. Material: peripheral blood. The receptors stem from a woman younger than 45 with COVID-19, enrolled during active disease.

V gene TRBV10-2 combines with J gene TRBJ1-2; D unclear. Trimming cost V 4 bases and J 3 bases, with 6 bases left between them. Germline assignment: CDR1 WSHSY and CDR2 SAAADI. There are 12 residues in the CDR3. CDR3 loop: CASSGPDYGYTF. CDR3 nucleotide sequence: TGCGCCAGCAGTGGTCCAGACTATGGCTACACCTTC.

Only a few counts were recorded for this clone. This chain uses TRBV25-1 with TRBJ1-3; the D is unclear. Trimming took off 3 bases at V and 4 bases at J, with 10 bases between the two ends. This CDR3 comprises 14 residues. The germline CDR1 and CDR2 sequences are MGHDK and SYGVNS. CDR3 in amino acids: CASSDGAGGNTIYF. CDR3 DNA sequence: TGTGCCAGCAGTGACGGAGCTGGGGGAAACACCATATATTTT. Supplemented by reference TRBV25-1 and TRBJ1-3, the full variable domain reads EADIYQTPRYLVIGTGKKITLECSQTMGHDKMYWYQQDPGMELHLIHYSYGVNSTEKGDLSSESTVSRIRTEHFPLTLESARPSHTSQYLCASSDGAGGNTIYFGEGSWLTVV.

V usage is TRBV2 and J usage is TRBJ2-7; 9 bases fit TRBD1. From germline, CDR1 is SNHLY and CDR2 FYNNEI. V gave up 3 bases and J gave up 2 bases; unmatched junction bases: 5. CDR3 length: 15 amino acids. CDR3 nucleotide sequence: TGTGCCAGCAGTGATGTGGGACAGGGCACCTACGAGCAGTACTTC. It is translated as CASSDVGQGTYEQYF. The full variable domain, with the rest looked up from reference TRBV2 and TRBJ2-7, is EPEVTQTPSHQVTQMGQEVILRCVPISNHLYFYWYRQILGQKVEFLVSFYNNEISEKSEIFDDQFSVERPDGSNFTLKIRSTKLEDSAMYFCASSDVGQGTYEQYFGPGTRLTVT.

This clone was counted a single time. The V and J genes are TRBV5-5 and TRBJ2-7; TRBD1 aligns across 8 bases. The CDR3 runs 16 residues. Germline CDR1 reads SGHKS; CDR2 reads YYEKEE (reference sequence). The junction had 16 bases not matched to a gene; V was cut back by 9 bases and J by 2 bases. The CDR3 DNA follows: TGTGCCACCTCCCAACGGGGTACAGGGGGTCCCTACGAGCAGTACTTC. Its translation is CATSQRGTGGPYEQYF.

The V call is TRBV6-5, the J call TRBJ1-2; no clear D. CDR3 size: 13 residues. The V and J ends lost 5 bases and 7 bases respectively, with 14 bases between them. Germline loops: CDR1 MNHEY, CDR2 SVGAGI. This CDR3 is CASSTGPEGGYTF. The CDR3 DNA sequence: TGTGCCAGCAGTACCGGACCGGAGGGTGGCTACACCTTC.

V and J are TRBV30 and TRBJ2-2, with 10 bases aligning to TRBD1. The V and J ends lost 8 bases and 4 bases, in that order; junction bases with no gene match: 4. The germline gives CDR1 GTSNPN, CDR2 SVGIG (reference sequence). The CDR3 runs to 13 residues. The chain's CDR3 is CAQGTGVTGELFF. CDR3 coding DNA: TGTGCCCAGGGGACAGGGGTCACCGGGGAGCTGTTTTTT. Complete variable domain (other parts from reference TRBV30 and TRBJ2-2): SQTIHQWPATLVQPVGSPLSLECTVEGTSNPNLYWYRQAAGRGLQLLFYSVGIGQISSEVPQNLSASRPQDRQFILSSKKLLLSDSGFYLCAQGTGVTGELFFGEGSRLTVL.

The CDR3, as DNA: TGTGCCAGCAAGACTAGTTACACAGATACGCAGTATTTT. Residues: CASKTSYTDTQYF. The rearrangement joins TRBV2 to TRBJ2-3, with a weak D call TRBD2 (6 bases). This CDR3 is built from 13 residues. V dropped 7 bases and J dropped 2 bases, with 10 bases sitting between them. From germline, CDR1 is SNHLY and CDR2 FYNNEI. Full variable domain (remainder filled in from reference TRBV2 and TRBJ2-3): EPEVTQTPSHQVTQMGQEVILRCVPISNHLYFYWYRQILGQKVEFLVSFYNNEISEKSEIFDDQFSVERPDGSNFTLKIRSTKLEDSAMYFCASKTSYTDTQYFGPGTRLTVL.

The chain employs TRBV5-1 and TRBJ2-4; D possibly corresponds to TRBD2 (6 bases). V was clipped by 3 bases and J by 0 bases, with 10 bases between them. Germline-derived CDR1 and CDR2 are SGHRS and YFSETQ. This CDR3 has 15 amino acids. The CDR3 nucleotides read TGCGCCAGCAGCTGGGGACTGTCAGCCAAAAACATTCAGTACTTC. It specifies CASSWGLSAKNIQYF. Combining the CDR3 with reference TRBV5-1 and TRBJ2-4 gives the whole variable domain KAGVTQTPRYLIKTRGQQVTLSCSPISGHRSVSWYQQTPGQGLQFLFEYFSETQRNKGNFPGRFSGRQFSNSRSEMNVSTLELGDSALYLCASSWGLSAKNIQYFGAGTRLSVL.

The CDR3 is CASSVDREDEQYF. The CDR3 bases are TGTGCCAGCAGTGTGGACAGGGAAGACGAGCAGTACTTC. The V and J genes are TRBV12-3 or TRBV12-4 and TRBJ2-7; 8 bases are shared with TRBD1. The CDR3 covers 13 residues. The V gene end was trimmed by 5 bases and the J gene end by 5 bases; junction bases not matched to a gene: 5.

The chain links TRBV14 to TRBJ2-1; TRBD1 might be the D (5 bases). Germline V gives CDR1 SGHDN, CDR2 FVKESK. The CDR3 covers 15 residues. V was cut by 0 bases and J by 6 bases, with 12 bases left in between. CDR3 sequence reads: CASSQDLQGTNEQFF. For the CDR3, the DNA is TGTGCCAGCAGCCAAGATTTGCAGGGTACCAATGAGCAGTTCTTC.

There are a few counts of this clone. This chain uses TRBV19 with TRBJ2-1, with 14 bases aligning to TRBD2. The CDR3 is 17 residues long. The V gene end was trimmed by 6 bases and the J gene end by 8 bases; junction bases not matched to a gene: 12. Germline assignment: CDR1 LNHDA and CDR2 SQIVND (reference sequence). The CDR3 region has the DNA TGTGCCAGTAGACTCCGCGGGACTAGCGGGAGTACGTATGAGCAGTTCTTC. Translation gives CASRLRGTSGSTYEQFF.

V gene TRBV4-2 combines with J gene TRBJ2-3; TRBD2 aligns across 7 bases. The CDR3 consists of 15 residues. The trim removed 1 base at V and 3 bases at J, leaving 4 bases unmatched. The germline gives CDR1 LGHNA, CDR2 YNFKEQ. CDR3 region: CASSQVTGGTDTQYF. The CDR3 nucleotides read TGTGCCAGCAGCCAAGTCACGGGAGGTACAGATACGCAGTATTTT.

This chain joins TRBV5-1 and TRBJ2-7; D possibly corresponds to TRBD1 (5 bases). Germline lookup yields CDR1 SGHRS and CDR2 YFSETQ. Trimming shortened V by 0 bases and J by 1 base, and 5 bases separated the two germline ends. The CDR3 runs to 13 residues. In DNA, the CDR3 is TGCGCCAGCAGCTTGGAGGGGTCCTACGAGCAGTACTTC. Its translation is CASSLEGSYEQYF.

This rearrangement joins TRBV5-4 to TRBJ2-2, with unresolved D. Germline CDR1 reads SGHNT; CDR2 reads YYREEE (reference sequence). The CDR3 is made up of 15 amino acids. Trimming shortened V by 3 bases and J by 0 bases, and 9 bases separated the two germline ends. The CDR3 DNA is TGTGCCAGCAGCTACCGACAAGCGAACACCGGGGAGCTGTTTTTT. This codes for CASSYRQANTGELFF.

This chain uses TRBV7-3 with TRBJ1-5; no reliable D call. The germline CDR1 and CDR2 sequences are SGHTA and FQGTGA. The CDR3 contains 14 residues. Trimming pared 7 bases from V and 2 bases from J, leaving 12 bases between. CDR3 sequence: CASNRTEGNQPQHF. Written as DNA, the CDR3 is TGTGCCAGCAACCGGACTGAGGGCAATCAGCCCCAGCATTTT.

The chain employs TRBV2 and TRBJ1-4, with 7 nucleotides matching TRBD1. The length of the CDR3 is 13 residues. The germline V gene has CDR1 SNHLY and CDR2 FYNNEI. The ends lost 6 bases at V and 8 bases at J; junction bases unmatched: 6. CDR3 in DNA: TGTGCCAGCAGCAGACAGGGAGGAGAAAAACTGTTTTTT. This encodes CASSRQGGEKLFF.

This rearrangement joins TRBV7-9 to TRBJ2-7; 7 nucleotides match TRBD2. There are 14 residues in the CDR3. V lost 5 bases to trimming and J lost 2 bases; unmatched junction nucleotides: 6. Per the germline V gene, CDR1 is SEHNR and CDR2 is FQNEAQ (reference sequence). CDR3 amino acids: CASSAGTTTYEQYF. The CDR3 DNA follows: TGTGCCAGCAGCGCGGGGACTACGACCTACGAGCAGTACTTC.

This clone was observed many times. DNA for the CDR3: TGCGCCAGCAGCTCCACTTGGACAGGGGGCAGGAACGAGCAGTACTTC. Translating gives CASSSTWTGGRNEQYF. V gene TRBV5-1 combines with J gene TRBJ2-7; 11 positions match TRBD1. V trimming: 3 bases; J trimming: 5 bases; junction bases outside the gene matches: 10. Germline assignment: CDR1 SGHRS and CDR2 YFSETQ. The CDR3 has 16 residues.

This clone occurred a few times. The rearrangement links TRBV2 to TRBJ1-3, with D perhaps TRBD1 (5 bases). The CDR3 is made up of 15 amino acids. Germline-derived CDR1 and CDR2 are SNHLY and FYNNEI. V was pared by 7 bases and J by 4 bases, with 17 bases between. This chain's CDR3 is CASISAAGPGNTIYF. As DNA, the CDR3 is TGTGCCAGCATTTCGGCTGCAGGGCCAGGAAACACCATATATTTT.

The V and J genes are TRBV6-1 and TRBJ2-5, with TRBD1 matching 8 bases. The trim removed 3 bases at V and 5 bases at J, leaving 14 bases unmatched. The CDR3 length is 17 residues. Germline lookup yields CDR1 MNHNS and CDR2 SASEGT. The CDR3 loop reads CASSDRGRNEGRETQYF. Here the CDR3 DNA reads TGTGCCAGCAGTGACAGGGGGCGGAATGAGGGCAGGGAGACCCAGTACTTC.

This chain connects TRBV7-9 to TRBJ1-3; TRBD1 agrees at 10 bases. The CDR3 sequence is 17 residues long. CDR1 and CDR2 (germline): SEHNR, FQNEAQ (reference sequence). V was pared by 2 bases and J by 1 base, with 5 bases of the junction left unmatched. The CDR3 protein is CASSLLGQGFSGNTIYF. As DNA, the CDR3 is TGTGCCAGCAGCTTATTGGGACAGGGGTTTTCTGGAAACACCATATATTTT.

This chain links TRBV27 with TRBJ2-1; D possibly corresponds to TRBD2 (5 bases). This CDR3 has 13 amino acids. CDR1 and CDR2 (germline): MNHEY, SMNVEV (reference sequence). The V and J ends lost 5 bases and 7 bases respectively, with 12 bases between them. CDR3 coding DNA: TGTGCCAGCAGTATCTCGCCGGGAAATGAGCAGTTCTTC. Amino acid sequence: CASSISPGNEQFF.

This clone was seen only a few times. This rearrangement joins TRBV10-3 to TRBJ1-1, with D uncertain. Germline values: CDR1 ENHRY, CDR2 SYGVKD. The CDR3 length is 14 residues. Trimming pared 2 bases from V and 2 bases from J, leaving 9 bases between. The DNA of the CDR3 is TGTGCCATCAGTGAGAACGCACTTAACACTGAAGCTTTCTTT. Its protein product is CAISENALNTEAFF.

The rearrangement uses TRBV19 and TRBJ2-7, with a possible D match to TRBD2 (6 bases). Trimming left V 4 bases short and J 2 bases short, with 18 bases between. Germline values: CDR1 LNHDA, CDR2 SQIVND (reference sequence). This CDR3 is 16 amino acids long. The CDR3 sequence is CASSRRRDRVPYEQYF. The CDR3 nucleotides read TGTGCCAGTAGTAGACGGCGGGACCGGGTACCCTACGAGCAGTACTTC.

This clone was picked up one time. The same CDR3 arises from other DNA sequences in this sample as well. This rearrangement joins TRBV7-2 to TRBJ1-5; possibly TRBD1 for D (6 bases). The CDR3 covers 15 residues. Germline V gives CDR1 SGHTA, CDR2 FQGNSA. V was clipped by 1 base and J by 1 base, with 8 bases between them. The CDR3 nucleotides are TGTGCCAGCAGCTTAGACAGGGTGAGCAATCAGCCCCAGCATTTT. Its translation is CASSLDRVSNQPQHF.

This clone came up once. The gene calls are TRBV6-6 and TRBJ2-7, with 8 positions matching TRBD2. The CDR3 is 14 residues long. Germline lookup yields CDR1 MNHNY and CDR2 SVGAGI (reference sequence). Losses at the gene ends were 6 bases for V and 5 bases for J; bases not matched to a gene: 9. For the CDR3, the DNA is TGTGCCAGCAGATATTCTAGCGGGTCCAACGAGCAGTACTTC. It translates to CASRYSSGSNEQYF.

CDR3 coding DNA: TGTGCCAGCAGTTTTTGGTCTAGCGGCCCACACATCAGCACAGATACGCAGTATTTT. Amino acids: CASSFWSSGPHISTDTQYF. This chain links TRBV28 with TRBJ2-3; the match to TRBD2 covers 7 bases. The germline V gene encodes CDR1 MDHEN and CDR2 SYDVKM. The length of the CDR3 is 19 residues. Unmatched junction bases numbered 15, after V lost 3 bases and J lost 0 bases.

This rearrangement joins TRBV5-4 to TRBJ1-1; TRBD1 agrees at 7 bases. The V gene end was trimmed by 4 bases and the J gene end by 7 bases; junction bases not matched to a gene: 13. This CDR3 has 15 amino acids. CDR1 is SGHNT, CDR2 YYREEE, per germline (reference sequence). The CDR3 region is CASSRGGAKEIEAFF. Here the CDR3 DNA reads TGTGCCAGCAGCCGAGGGGGCGCGAAGGAGATTGAAGCTTTCTTT.

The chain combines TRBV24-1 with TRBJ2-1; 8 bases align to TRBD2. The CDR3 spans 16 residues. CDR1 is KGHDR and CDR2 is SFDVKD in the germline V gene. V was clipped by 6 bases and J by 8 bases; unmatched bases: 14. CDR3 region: CATSPGGRLSQDEQFF. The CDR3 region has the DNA TGTGCCACCAGTCCCGGCGGGAGGTTGAGTCAGGATGAGCAGTTCTTC.

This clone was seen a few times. CDR3 in amino acids: CASSPPSGIYNEQFF. The CDR3 nucleotides are TGTGCCAGCAGCCCCCCCAGCGGGATATACAATGAGCAGTTCTTC. The rearrangement links TRBV9 to TRBJ2-1; TRBD2 aligns across 7 bases. J gave up 4 bases and V 4 bases, and 8 bases lay outside the gene matches. CDR1 is SGDLS, CDR2 YYNGEE, per germline. This CDR3 is 15 amino acids long.

The CDR3 sequence is CASSLDGLAGLPDTGELFF. CDR3 DNA: TGTGCCAGCAGTTTGGACGGACTAGCGGGACTCCCGGACACCGGGGAGCTGTTTTTT. The J gene is TRBJ2-2, the V gene TRBV28; 12 nucleotides line up with TRBD2. With V trimmed by 3 bases and J by 3 bases, 11 bases remained unmatched. The germline V gene has CDR1 MDHEN and CDR2 SYDVKM. The CDR3 runs 19 residues.

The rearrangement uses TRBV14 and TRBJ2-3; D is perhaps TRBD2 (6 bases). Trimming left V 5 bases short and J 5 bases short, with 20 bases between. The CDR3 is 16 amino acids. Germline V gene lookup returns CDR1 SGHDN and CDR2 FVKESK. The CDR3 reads CASSARNSLARDTQYF. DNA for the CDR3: TGTGCCAGCAGCGCAAGGAATAGCCTAGCGAGAGATACGCAGTATTTT.